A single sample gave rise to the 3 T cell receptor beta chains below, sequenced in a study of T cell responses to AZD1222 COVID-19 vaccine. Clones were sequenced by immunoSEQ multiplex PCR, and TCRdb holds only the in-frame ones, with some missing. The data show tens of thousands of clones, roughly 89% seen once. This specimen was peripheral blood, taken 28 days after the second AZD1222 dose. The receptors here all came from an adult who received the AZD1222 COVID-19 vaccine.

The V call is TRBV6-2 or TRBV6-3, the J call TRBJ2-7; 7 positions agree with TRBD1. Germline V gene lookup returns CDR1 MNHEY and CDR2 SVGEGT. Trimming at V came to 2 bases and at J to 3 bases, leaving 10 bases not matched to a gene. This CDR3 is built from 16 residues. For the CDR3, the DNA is TGTGCCAGCAGTTACAGCCGACAGGGAAACTTCTACGAGCAGTACTTC. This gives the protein CASSYSRQGNFYEQYF.

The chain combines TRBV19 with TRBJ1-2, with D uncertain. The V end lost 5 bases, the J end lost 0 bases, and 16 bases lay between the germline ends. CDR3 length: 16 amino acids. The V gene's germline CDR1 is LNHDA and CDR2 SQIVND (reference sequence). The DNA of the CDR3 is TGTGCCAGTAGTGCCTCGGCCGCCGGAGCTAACTATGGCTACACCTTC. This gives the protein CASSASAAGANYGYTF.

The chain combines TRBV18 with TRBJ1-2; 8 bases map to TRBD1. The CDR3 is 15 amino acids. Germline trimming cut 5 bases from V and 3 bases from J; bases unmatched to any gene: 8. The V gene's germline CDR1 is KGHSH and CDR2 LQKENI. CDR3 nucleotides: TGTGCCAGCTCAGCGTCGACAGGGGAACACTATGGCTACACCTTC. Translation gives CASSASTGEHYGYTF.